This T cell receptor beta chain came from a study of cytomegalovirus exposure and HLA in healthy donors. The length of the CDR3 is 15 residues. V lost 0 bases and J lost 4; bases outside the gene matches: 5. Per the germline V gene, CDR1 is SGDLS and CDR2 is YYNGEE. The PCR used 60 Vbeta and 13 Jbeta primers. Per the study methods: Later, 65 million to 85 million unique TCR beta chains were counted in an analysis, and 8.5 million to 13 million of them were shared. Assay: immunoSEQ multiplex PCR; the TCRdb copy retains only in-frame clones and omits some. V and J calls and clone size are given by that table; D and trimming were obtained from the DNA. The data hold almost 200,000 clones, with less than 80% observed a single time. This clone was recorded only once. Its specificity is unknown. Findings of the study overall: A likely sequencing artifact accounted for one observed cluster of highly shared sequence variants. Indistinguishable V segments, including TRBV6-2 and TRBV6-3, were excluded. A missense variant in DCLRE1C was later tied to TCR beta V- and J-gene trimming.

The source of this sequence is a woman aged 25-40 years in good health and CMV-seropositive. The rearrangement links TRBV9 to TRBJ2-3, with 7 bases fitting TRBD2. Sequenced sample: PBMCs. The CDR3 DNA follows: TGTGCCAGCAGCGTAGCGCGGGGGTGGGCAGATACGCAGTATTTT. Protein: CASSVARGWADTQYF.